Below, one T cell receptor beta chain is given with its context. Its antigen is still unknown. The record originates from a study of beta chain features in type 1 diabetes. Expressed TCRB transcripts were sequenced, since all the RNA that had been isolated was reverse transcribed. The data were produced by immunoSEQ multiplex PCR, yet TCRdb's version contains in-frame clones alone and is incomplete. In the table there are 900,000 or so clones, roughly a sixth of which are singletons. Findings and caveats of the study: Whether HLA type affects TCRB rearrangement stayed undetermined in the present work. Shortening that was moderate but significant affected the TCRB CDR3s of Type 1 diabetes patients in all four CD4+ subsets.

V was pared by 5 bases and J by 5 bases, with 2 bases of the junction left unmatched. This CDR3 region has 12 residues. CDR1 is SGHDT, CDR2 YYEEEE, per germline. CD4+ naive, central memory, regulatory and stem cell-like memory subsets were isolated by sorting on CD45RO/CCR7/CD25/CD127/CD95/CD27. Purity exceeded 95% in all sorted populations. The TCR was taken from a woman younger than 35 in good health. The chain links TRBV5-6 to TRBJ2-7; TRBD1 matches 9 bases. The sequenced sample consisted of naive CD4+ T cells from blood. The CDR3 reads CASRRTGDEQYF. CDR3 in DNA: TGTGCCAGCAGGAGGACAGGGGACGAGCAGTACTTC.